The source of this T cell receptor (beta chain) is a study of blood T cell repertoires in COVID-19. This clone was counted once. The repertoire was sequenced with immunoSEQ multiplex PCR; TCRdb's copy has only in-frame clones and lacks some. The data show 300,000 or so clones, about nine tenths seen once. This CDR3 is built from 15 residues. With 4 bases clipped from V and 4 bases from J, the junction kept 4 bases outside the gene matches. From germline, CDR1 is SGHDT and CDR2 YYEEEE. This chain links TRBV5-6 with TRBJ2-2, with TRBD1 matching 10 bases. The sequenced sample consisted of peripheral blood. This receptor was identified in a middle-aged woman with acute or convalescent COVID-19. The DNA for the CDR3 is TGTGCCAGCAGCCGTGGACAGGGGGGCACCGGGGAGCTGTTTTTT. This encodes CASSRGQGGTGELFF.